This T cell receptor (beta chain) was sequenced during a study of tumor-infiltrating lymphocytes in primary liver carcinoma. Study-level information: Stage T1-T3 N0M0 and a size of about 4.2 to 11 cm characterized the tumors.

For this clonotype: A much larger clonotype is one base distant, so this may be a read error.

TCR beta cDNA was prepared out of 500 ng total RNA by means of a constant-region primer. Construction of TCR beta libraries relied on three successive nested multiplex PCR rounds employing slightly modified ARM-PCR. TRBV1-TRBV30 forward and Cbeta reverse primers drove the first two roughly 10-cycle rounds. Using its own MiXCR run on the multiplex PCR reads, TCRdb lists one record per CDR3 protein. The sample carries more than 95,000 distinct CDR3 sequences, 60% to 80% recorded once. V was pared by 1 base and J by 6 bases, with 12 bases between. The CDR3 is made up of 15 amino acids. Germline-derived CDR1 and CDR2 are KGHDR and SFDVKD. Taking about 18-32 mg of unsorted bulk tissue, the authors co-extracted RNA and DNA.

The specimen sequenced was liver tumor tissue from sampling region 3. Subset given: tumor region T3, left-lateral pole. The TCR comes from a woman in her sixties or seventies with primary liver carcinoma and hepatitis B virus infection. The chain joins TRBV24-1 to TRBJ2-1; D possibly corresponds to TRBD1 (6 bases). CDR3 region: CATSDLRGTVNEQFF. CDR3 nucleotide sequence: TGTGCCACCAGTGATTTAAGGGGGACGGTCAATGAGCAGTTCTTC.